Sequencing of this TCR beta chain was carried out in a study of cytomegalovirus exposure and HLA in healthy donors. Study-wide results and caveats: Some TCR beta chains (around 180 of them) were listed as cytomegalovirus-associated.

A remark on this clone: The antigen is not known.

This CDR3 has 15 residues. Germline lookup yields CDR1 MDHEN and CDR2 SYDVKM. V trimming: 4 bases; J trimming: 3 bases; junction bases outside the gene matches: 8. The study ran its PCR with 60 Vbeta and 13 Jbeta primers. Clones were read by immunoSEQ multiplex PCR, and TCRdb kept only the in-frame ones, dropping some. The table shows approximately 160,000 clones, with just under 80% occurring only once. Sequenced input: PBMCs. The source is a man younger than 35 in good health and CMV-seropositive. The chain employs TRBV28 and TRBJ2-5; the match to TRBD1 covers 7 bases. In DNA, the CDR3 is TGTGCCAGCAGTTCCCCCGGGACAGAGGAAGAGACCCAGTACTTC. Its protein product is CASSSPGTEEETQYF.